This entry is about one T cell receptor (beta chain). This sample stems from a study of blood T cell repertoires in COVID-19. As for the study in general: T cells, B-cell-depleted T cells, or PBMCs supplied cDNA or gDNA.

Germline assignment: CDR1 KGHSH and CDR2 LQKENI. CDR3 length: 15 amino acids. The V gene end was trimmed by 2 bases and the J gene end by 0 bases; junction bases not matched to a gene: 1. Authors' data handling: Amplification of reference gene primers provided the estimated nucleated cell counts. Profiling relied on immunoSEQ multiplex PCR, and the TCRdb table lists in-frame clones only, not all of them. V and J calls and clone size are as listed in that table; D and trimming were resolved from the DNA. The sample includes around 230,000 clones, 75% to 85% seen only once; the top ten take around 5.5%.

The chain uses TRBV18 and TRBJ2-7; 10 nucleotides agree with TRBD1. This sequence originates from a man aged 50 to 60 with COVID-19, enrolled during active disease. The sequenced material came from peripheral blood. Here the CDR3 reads CASSPGQGDSYEQYF. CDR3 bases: TGTGCCAGCTCACCAGGACAGGGGGACTCCTACGAGCAGTACTTC. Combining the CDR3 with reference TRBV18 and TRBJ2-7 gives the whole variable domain NAGVMQNPRHLVRRRGQEARLRCSPMKGHSHVYWYRQLPEEGLKFMVYLQKENIIDESGMPKERFSAEFPKEGPSILRIQQVVRGDSAAYFCASSPGQGDSYEQYFGPGTRLTVT.